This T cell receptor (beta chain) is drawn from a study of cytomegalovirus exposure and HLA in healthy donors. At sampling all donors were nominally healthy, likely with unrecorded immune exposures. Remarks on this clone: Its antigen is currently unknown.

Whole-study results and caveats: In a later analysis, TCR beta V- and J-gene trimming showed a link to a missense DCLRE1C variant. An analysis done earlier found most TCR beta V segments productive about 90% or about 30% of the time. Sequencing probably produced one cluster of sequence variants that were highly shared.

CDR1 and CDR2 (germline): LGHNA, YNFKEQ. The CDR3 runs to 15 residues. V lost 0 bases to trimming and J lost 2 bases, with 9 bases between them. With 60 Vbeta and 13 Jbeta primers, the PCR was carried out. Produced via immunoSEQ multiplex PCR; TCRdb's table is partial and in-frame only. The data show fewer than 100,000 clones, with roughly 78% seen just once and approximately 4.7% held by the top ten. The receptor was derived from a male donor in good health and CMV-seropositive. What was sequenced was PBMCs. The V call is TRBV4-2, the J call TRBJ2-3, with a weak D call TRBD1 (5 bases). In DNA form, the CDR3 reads TGTGCCAGCAGCCAAGAGGTCAGGGCCACAGATACGCAGTATTTT. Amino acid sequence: CASSQEVRATDTQYF.